This T cell receptor beta chain was sequenced for a study of response to subunit inactivated influenza vaccine. Using its own MiXCR run on the RT-PCR reads, TCRdb lists one record per CDR3 protein. The sample lists over 750,000 distinct CDR3 sequences, over 20% occurring once. Study-wide points: Seasonal influenza vaccination, on each occasion, was suggested by the authors to recruit few new T cells.

Remarks on this clonotype: Its antigen is unidentified.

CDR1 ENHRY and CDR2 SYGVKD come from the germline V gene. This CDR3 is built from 13 residues. V lost 0 bases to trimming and J lost 4 bases, with 3 bases between them. The chain is built from TRBV10-3 and TRBJ2-2; D is undetermined. Sequenced material: PBMCs from blood, taken about 5 days after vaccination. The clonotype was recovered from a man between 50 and 59 years old who received an inactivated influenza vaccine. In DNA form, the CDR3 reads TGTGCCATCAGTGAGTCGTTCACCGGGGAGCTGTTTTTT. Its protein product is CAISESFTGELFF.